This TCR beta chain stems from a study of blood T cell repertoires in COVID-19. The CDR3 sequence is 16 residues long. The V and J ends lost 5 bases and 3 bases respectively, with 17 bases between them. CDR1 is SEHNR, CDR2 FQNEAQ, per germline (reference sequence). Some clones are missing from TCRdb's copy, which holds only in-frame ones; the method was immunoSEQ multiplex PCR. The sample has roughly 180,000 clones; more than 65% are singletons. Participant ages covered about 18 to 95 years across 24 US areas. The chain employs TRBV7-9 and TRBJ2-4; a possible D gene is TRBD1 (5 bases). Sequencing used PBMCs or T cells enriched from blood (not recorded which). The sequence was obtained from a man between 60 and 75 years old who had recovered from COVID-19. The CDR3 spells CASSRRGNSGKNIQYF. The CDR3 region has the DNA TGTGCCAGCAGCCGAAGGGGAAACTCAGGCAAAAACATTCAGTACTTC.